This T cell receptor beta chain appears in the sequencing data of a study of T-cell reconstitution after alpha-beta-depleted transplantation in children (dated by TCRdb to between 2015 and 2016). Broadly, across the study: Using TCR repertoire profiling, the study followed T-cell immune reconstitution in a quantitative way in children after TCRalphabeta/CD19-depleted allogeneic hematopoietic cell transplantation.

V and J lose 5 bases and 0 bases, and a span of 11 bases separates them. Spanning cysteine to phenylalanine, the CDR3 consists of 15 amino acids. Only CDR3 DNA is held: 45 bases, read in frame from base 1. Paper-wide results and their limitations: Over subsequent months, a decline in hyperexpanded clone frequencies was noted, and after one year, T-cell counts and TCRbeta diversity were mostly ascribed to newly produced T cells. In some patients, high TCRbeta diversity at day 60 was attributed to recipient T cells and intrathymic progenitors that had survived conditioning. Apparently early alphabetaT-cell count recovery about two months after transplant reportedly relied on only several hundred rapidly expanded clones derived from non-depleted graft cells.

The time point label, as the study defines it: day 60 (about 2 months) after transplantation. The treatment or condition label, as the study defines it: allogeneic hematopoietic cell transplantation with graft depleted of TCRalphabeta T cells and CD19 B cells. TCRalphabeta/CD19-depleted allogeneic hematopoietic cell grafts were given to the transplant recipients, all of whom were children. Libraries were prepared through PCR. The sequencing machine was an Illumina HiSeq 2500. TCR library preparation used molecular barcoding, with unique molecular identifiers applied to normalize quantification of the TCRbeta repertoire. The raw public reads went through TCRdb reprocessing: fastp at Q25, MiXCR clone calling, in-frame beta chains kept. Rows with a matching CDR3 protein are joined into one entry that keeps the most common DNA and genes. In this sample the table shows some 9,700 distinct CDR3 sequences, approximately 14% of which occur a single time. The ten largest make up about 53% of the sample.

Based on its abundance in the sample, this clonotype is medium-sized (0.01 to 0.1%). Its antigen is currently not known. Base qualities are not at hand, and no much larger clone is one base apart. The chain links TRBV12-3 or TRBV12-4 with TRBJ2-1; no D gene can be assigned with confidence. Sequencing used PBMCs, mostly from graft donor cells, obtained 60 days after TCRalphabeta/CD19-depleted stem cell transplant. This clonotype was sampled from a male patient under 18 who had a stem cell transplant for acute lymphoblastic leukemia, so the T cells may come from the graft donor. The nucleotide sequence reads TGTGCCAGCAGTCCTCCTAGGAGCTCCTACAATGAGCAGTTCTTC. This codes for CASSPPRSSYNEQFF.